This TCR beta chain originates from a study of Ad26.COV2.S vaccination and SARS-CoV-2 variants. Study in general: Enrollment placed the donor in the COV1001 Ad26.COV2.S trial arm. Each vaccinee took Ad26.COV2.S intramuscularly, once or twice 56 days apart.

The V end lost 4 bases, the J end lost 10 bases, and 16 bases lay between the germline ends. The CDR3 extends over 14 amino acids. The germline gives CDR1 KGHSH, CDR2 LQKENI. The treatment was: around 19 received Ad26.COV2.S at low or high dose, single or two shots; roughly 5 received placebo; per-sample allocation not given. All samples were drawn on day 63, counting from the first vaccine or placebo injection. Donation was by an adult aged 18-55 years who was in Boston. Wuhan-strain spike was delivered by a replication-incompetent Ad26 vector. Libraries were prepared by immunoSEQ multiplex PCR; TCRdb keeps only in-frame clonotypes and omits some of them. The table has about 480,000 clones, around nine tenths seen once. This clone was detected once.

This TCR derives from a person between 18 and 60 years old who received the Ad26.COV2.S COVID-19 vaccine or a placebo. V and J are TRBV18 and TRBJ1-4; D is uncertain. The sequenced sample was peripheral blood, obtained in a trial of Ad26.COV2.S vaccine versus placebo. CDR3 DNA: TGTGCCAGCTCACTGCCCCCGGGAGACGGAAAACTGTTTTTT. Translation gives CASSLPPGDGKLFF.